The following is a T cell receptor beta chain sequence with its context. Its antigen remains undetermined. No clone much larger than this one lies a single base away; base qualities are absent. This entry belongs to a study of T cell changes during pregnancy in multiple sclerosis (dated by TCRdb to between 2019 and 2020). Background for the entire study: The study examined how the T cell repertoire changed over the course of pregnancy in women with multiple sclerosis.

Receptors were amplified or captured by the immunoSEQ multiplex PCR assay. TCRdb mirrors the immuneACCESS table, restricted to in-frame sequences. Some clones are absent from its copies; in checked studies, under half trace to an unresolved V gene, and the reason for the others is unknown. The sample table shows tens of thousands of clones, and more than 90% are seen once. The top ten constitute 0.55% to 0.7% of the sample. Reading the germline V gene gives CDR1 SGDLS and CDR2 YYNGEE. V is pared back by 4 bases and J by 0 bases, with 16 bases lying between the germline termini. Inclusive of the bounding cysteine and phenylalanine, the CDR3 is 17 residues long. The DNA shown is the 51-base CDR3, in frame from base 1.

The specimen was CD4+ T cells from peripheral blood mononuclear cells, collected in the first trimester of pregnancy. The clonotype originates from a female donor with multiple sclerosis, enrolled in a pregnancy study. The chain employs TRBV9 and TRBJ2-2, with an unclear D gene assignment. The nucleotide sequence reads TGTGCCAGCAGCCCCTCCCTGTTAACACCGAACACCGGGGAGCTGTTTTTT. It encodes CASSPSLLTPNTGELFF.